The clone carrying this TCR beta chain was seen only a few times. V was pared by 5 bases and J by 7 bases, with 6 bases of the junction left unmatched. The CDR3 contains 14 residues. CDR1 is SGHKS, CDR2 YYEKEE, per germline (reference sequence). The record originates from a study of blood T cell repertoires in COVID-19. Study summary: Acute-phase and convalescent COVID-19 samples originated in the United States, Italy and Spain.

The method was immunoSEQ multiplex PCR; TCRdb's version includes in-frame clones alone and lacks a portion of them. Of about 250,000 clones in the sample, approximately 80% were seen once. The TCR sequence derives from a woman of 80 years or more with active or convalescent COVID-19. This chain joins TRBV5-5 and TRBJ1-6; 7 nucleotides agree with TRBD1. The sequencing input was peripheral blood. The CDR3 region is CASRRDRVNSPLHF. CDR3 coding DNA: TGTGCCAGCAGGCGGGACAGAGTAAATTCACCCCTCCACTTT. Full variable domain (rest looked up from reference TRBV5-5 and TRBJ1-6): DAGVTQSPTHLIKTRGQQVTLRCSPISGHKSVSWYQQVLGQGPQFIFQYYEKEERGRGNFPDRFSARQFPNYSSELNVNALLLGDSALYLCASRRDRVNSPLHFGNGTRLTVT.